These T cell receptor beta chains were read from a single sample in a study of regulatory T cells in long-lasting Graves disease. MiXCR was run by TCRdb on the multiplex PCR reads, yielding one entry per CDR3 protein. The table has a few hundred thousand distinct CDR3 sequences, around 17% seen once. This sample also belongs to another study, concerning T cells in Graves' hyperthyroidism and ophthalmopathy.

The sample was peripheral blood mononuclear cells (PBMCs), taken at new diagnosis, from a patient treated with antithyroid drugs. The origin of the receptors is a man aged 35-49 years with Graves disease. The conserved cysteine and the conserved F or W are not part of the CDR3 here.

V,CDR3
TRBV5-1,ASTVRATQETQY
TRBV11-2,ASSLVTSGGAGEQF
TRBV2,ANRQGWGDNEKLF
TRBV28,ASSRGREKLF
TRBV30,AWSVLKGLYNEQF
TRBV20-1,SAPGQGVYEQY
TRBV7-3,ASSSGPISYNEQF
TRBV11-3,ASASGGDQETQY
TRBV12-3/TRBV12-4,ASSFTGSQETQY
TRBV7-2,ASSQGLAGSTGELF
TRBV19,ASSIEASQTGANVLT
TRBV29-1,SVEGQGVFEQY
TRBV6-1,ASSPPEAWNEQF
TRBV29-1,SGLVLGRGTEAF
TRBV27,ASRGQGAYQPQH
TRBV3-1,ASSQDQDRFFYDYT
TRBV28,ASSPATGASNQPQH
TRBV2,ASSERTGNTEAF
TRBV12-5,ASGLGHTPQH
TRBV20-1,SALPRRQGPSTDTQY
TRBV6-5,ASSYLQQLTDTQY
TRBV11-1,ASSLLRASTGELF
TRBV7-2,ASSSAGGSTDTQY
TRBV4-1,ASSRSGVGGYT
TRBV5-1,ASSLAWGAGVQETQY
TRBV28,ASREGDDEQY
TRBV12-3/TRBV12-4,ASSFSGQNTEAF
TRBV5-8,ASSSRLSRSNQPQH
TRBV28,ASSSPTDRPTNEKLF
TRBV11-3,ASSWTSGGGTDTQY
TRBV7-2,ASSFRLAGGPRFPDTQY
TRBV12-3/TRBV12-4,ASGQDRYNEQF
TRBV28,ASSDSPGAWVSQPQH
TRBV7-9,ASRKDVYGYT
TRBV12-5,ASGLGSVNYGYT
TRBV18,ASSWAGQKLNEQF
TRBV3-1,ASSQLGGRTDTQY
TRBV5-1,ASSLQGNYEQY
TRBV27,ASSLPLPGGTDTQY
TRBV19,ASSVTVRNVNTEAF
TRBV7-3,ASSLLGQGARDEQF
TRBV14,ASSQQRGDEKLF
TRBV28,ASSTTGGSSLEAF
TRBV6-5,ASSYWRATEAF
TRBV28,ASSTGGEGLEDTQY
TRBV9,ASSVAGGSDTQY
TRBV27,ASSSRLAYEQY
TRBV20-1,SARQDRGVYGYT
TRBV29-1,SVGTGGLYTEAF
TRBV9,ASSGTSGGARDEQF
TRBV28,ASSLFRWNTQY
TRBV24-1,ATSDHTGPGELF
TRBV11-2,ASSSTPTPTGEQY
TRBV9,ASSVAPVWGLAGNTQY
TRBV6-2/TRBV6-3,ASTRDGNQPQH
TRBV5-1,ASSLEDRYNEQF
TRBV5-4,ASSLFAGTGGDTQY
TRBV6-2/TRBV6-3,ASNLDASNQPQH
TRBV18,ASSGDRSYAYEQY
TRBV7-9,ASSLARSYEQY